These 30 T cell receptor beta chains were all obtained from the same sample, sequenced in a study of blood T cell repertoires in COVID-19. Method: immunoSEQ multiplex PCR; TCRdb's copy keeps in-frame clones and lacks some. In the table there are 380,000 or so clones, approximately 80% of which are singletons. The sequenced sample consisted of peripheral blood. Every receptor here comes from a human donor with acute or convalescent COVID-19. The donor label of this sample is uncertain.

This sequence joins TRBV5-4 and TRBJ2-5; maybe TRBD2 (6 bases). The germline V gene has CDR1 SGHNT and CDR2 YYREEE (reference sequence). The CDR3 has 14 residues. Trimming left V 0 bases short and J 4 bases short, with 10 bases between. The CDR3: CASSLGGVGETQYF. In DNA form, the CDR3 reads TGTGCCAGCAGCTTGGGGGGGGTGGGAGAGACCCAGTACTTC.

J is TRBJ1-6 and V is TRBV5-1; 9 nucleotides match TRBD1. The CDR3 is made up of 15 amino acids. Germline trimming cut 3 bases from V and 9 bases from J; bases unmatched to any gene: 7. The V gene's germline CDR1 is SGHRS and CDR2 YFSETQ. The CDR3 protein is CASSWGQGTSSPLHF. The CDR3 region has the DNA TGCGCCAGCAGCTGGGGACAGGGCACGAGTTCACCCCTCCACTTT.

The chain combines TRBV5-1 with TRBJ2-2; possibly TRBD1 for D (6 bases). Germline V gene data show CDR1 as SGHRS and CDR2 as YFSETQ. V lost 3 bases to trimming and J lost 2 bases, with 23 bases between them. This CDR3 has 19 amino acids. The CDR3 loop is CASSSDRYQGLVNTGELFF. DNA for the CDR3: TGCGCCAGCAGCTCTGACCGGTATCAGGGGTTGGTCAACACCGGGGAGCTGTTTTTT.

In this sample, this clone turned up a few times. V gene TRBV24-1 combines with J gene TRBJ1-1, with 8 bases aligning to TRBD1. The germline CDR1 and CDR2 sequences are KGHDR and SFDVKD. V trimming: 2 bases; J trimming: 4 bases; junction bases outside the gene matches: 2. The CDR3 is 14 residues long. The CDR3 sequence: CATSDSTGGTEAFF. The CDR3 region has the DNA TGTGCCACCAGTGATTCTACAGGGGGCACTGAAGCTTTCTTT.

V and J are TRBV19 and TRBJ2-1; 16 nucleotides line up with TRBD2. Germline V lookup: CDR1 LNHDA, CDR2 SQIVND (reference sequence). CDR3 length equals 17 residues. V shed 5 bases, J shed 0 bases, and the junction held 1 base outside the gene matches. The CDR3 region is CASSGTSGRASYNEQFF. The CDR3 nucleotides are TGTGCCAGTAGTGGGACTAGCGGGAGGGCCTCCTACAATGAGCAGTTCTTC.

This sequence joins TRBV10-2 and TRBJ1-2, with a tentative D call TRBD1 (6 bases). CDR1 and CDR2 from the germline V gene are WSHSY and SAAADI. The CDR3 runs 16 residues. V shed 6 bases and J shed 5 bases, with 22 bases lying between them. The CDR3 protein is CASRINSDRLRYGYTF. The DNA of the CDR3 is TGCGCCAGCAGGATCAATAGCGACAGGTTGCGGTATGGCTACACCTTC.

The V call is TRBV30, the J call TRBJ1-1; D ambiguous. Germline V gives CDR1 GTSNPN, CDR2 SVGIG (reference sequence). Trimming pared 3 bases from V and 0 bases from J, leaving 11 bases between. The CDR3 has 14 residues. The CDR3 is CAWRRGRVNTEAFF. The CDR3 DNA reads TGTGCCTGGAGAAGAGGGAGGGTGAACACTGAAGCTTTCTTT.

V is TRBV9 and J is TRBJ1-1; maybe TRBD1 (6 bases). Trimming took off 3 bases at V and 7 bases at J, with 16 bases between the two ends. Germline CDR1 reads SGDLS; CDR2 reads YYNGEE. The CDR3 spans 14 residues. The CDR3 protein is CASSAQGRGSEAFF. DNA of the CDR3: TGTGCCAGCAGCGCCCAGGGGAGAGGGAGTGAAGCTTTCTTT.

This clone was detected only a few times. V and J are TRBV28 and TRBJ2-7; possible D gene TRBD2, 7 bases. In germline, CDR1 is MDHEN, CDR2 SYDVKM. This CDR3 has 12 amino acids. V lost 7 bases, J lost 3 bases, and 10 bases lay in between. The CDR3 loop is CASKGGLYEQYF. The CDR3 DNA follows: TGTGCCAGCAAGGGGGGGCTCTACGAGCAGTACTTC. Together with reference TRBV28 and TRBJ2-7, the CDR3 gives the full variable domain: DVKVTQSSRYLVKRTGEKVFLECVQDMDHENMFWYRQDPGLGLRLIYFSYDVKMKEKGDIPEGYSVSREKKERFSLILESASTNQTSMYLCASKGGLYEQYFGPGTRLTVT.

The chain uses TRBV30 and TRBJ2-7, with 8 bases matching TRBD1. The V segment lost 1 base and the J segment 6 bases; nucleotides outside the gene matches: 8. The CDR3 is 14 amino acids. Germline-derived CDR1 and CDR2 are GTSNPN and SVGIG (reference sequence). The CDR3 sequence is CAWSDRAGGGEQYF. DNA of the CDR3: TGTGCCTGGAGTGACAGGGCAGGGGGCGGCGAGCAGTACTTC.

The count of this clone is one. The CDR3 sequence is CAWTSGYNSPLHF. In DNA form, the CDR3 reads TGTGCCTGGACTTCGGGGTATAATTCACCCCTCCACTTT. The chain recombines TRBV30 with TRBJ1-6; D uncertain. In germline, CDR1 is GTSNPN, CDR2 SVGIG (reference sequence). The CDR3 extends over 13 amino acids. Trimming took off 4 bases at V and 4 bases at J, with 8 bases between the two ends.

Points on this clone: Other DNA variants within this sample encode the same CDR3. V is TRBV30 and J is TRBJ2-7; 9 bases are shared with TRBD1. CDR1 and CDR2 (germline): GTSNPN, SVGIG (reference sequence). The CDR3 runs to 14 residues. The trim removed 3 bases at V and 2 bases at J, leaving 5 bases unmatched. The CDR3 coding sequence is TGTGCCTGGAGGGCAAGGGACAGGGCCTACGAGCAGTACTTC. This translates into CAWRARDRAYEQYF. Together with reference TRBV30 and TRBJ2-7, the CDR3 gives the full variable domain: SQTIHQWPATLVQPVGSPLSLECTVEGTSNPNLYWYRQAAGRGLQLLFYSVGIGQISSEVPQNLSASRPQDRQFILSSKKLLLSDSGFYLCAWRARDRAYEQYFGPGTRLTVT.

This chain uses TRBV28 with TRBJ1-2; 7 bases fit TRBD1. The CDR3 runs to 14 residues. Per the germline V gene, CDR1 is MDHEN and CDR2 is SYDVKM. J was trimmed by 8 bases and V by 5 bases; bases with no gene match: 11. The CDR3 is CASSTNPGGVGYTF. In DNA form, the CDR3 reads TGTGCCAGCAGTACGAACCCAGGGGGAGTAGGCTACACCTTC.

This sequence joins TRBV2 and TRBJ2-7, with 7 bases that match TRBD1. Germline V gene data show CDR1 as SNHLY and CDR2 as FYNNEI. The CDR3 loop spans 14 amino acids. Trimming removed 8 bases from V and 3 bases from J; junction bases left unmatched: 10. In nucleotides, the CDR3 is TGTGCCAGCGGCGGACAGGACAACTTCTACGAGCAGTACTTC. This sequence encodes CASGGQDNFYEQYF.

The chain joins TRBV19 to TRBJ2-3, with TRBD2 identical over 12 bases. The CDR3 consists of 13 residues. V trimming: 5 bases; J trimming: 10 bases; junction bases outside the gene matches: 4. In germline, CDR1 is LNHDA, CDR2 SQIVND (reference sequence). The CDR3 loop is CASSRLAGDSQYF. The CDR3 DNA reads as TGTGCCAGTAGTCGACTAGCGGGAGACTCGCAGTATTTT.

The genes are TRBV14 and TRBJ2-2; 10 bases line up with TRBD1. V dropped 4 bases and J dropped 2; count of bases not matched to a gene: 4. The CDR3 has 16 amino acids. Germline-derived CDR1 and CDR2 are SGHDN and FVKESK. CDR3 region: CASSRDRGPNTGELFF. CDR3 coding DNA: TGTGCCAGCAGCCGGGACAGGGGCCCTAACACCGGGGAGCTGTTTTTT. Full variable domain (remainder filled in from reference TRBV14 and TRBJ2-2): EAGVTQFPSHSVIEKGQTVTLRCDPISGHDNLYWYRRVMGKEIKFLLHFVKESKQDESGMPNNRFLAERTGGTYSTLKVQPAELEDSGVYFCASSRDRGPNTGELFFGEGSRLTVL.

There are a few counts of this clone. This chain joins TRBV4-1 and TRBJ1-1; 9 nucleotides agree with TRBD1. V trimming: 4 bases; J trimming: 8 bases; junction bases outside the gene matches: 11. Germline values: CDR1 MGHRA, CDR2 YSYEKL. This CDR3 spans 15 amino acids. The CDR3 protein is CASSPLPGQGTEAFF. CDR3 in DNA: TGCGCCAGCAGCCCTTTACCGGGACAGGGTACCGAAGCTTTCTTT.

Remarks on this clone: In the same sample, other DNA sequences code for this CDR3. The chain links TRBV7-6 to TRBJ2-1; D is possibly TRBD2 (6 bases). The CDR3 totals 18 residues. Germline V gene data show CDR1 as SGHVS and CDR2 as FNYEAQ. V was shortened by 5 bases and J by 3 bases, with 23 bases between the two germline ends. The CDR3 reads CASSPRRTSRDHYNEQFF. The CDR3 coding sequence is TGTGCCAGCAGCCCACGCCGAACTAGCCGCGACCACTACAATGAGCAGTTCTTC.

This chain links TRBV6-5 with TRBJ2-1; maybe TRBD2 (6 bases). The germline CDR1 and CDR2 sequences are MNHEY and SVGAGI. Between the trimmed V and J ends, which lost 8 bases and 7 bases, there was a span of 15 bases. This CDR3 is 13 amino acids long. Here the CDR3 reads CASQDRAGNEQFF. The CDR3 DNA reads as TGTGCCAGCCAAGATAGGGCGGGAAATGAGCAGTTCTTC.

The V call is TRBV27, the J call TRBJ1-2; D perhaps matches TRBD1 (5 bases). V was trimmed by 4 bases and J by 6 bases, leaving 15 bases between them. The CDR3 totals 14 residues. From germline, CDR1 is MNHEY and CDR2 SMNVEV (reference sequence). The chain's CDR3 is CASSSVAGRDGYTF. The DNA of the CDR3 is TGTGCCAGCAGTTCCGTGGCAGGGAGGGATGGCTACACCTTC.

V gene TRBV27 combines with J gene TRBJ2-2; TRBD1 matches 9 bases. There are 15 residues in the CDR3. Germline CDR1 is MNHEY and CDR2 is SMNVEV (reference sequence). The ends lost 5 bases at V and 3 bases at J; junction bases unmatched: 4. The CDR3 here is CASSPGTGYTGELFF. The CDR3 DNA reads as TGTGCCAGCAGTCCCGGGACAGGGTACACCGGGGAGCTGTTTTTT.

The sample holds one count of this clone. The chain couples TRBV7-4 to TRBJ2-1; 8 positions agree with TRBD1. Trimming cost V 7 bases and J 9 bases; bases outside gene matches: 14. The germline V gene has CDR1 SGHVT and CDR2 SQSDAQ. The CDR3 has 15 amino acids. CDR3: CASIKRQGLWGEQFF. The DNA of the CDR3 is TGTGCCAGCATCAAACGACAGGGGTTGTGGGGTGAGCAGTTCTTC.

The chain recombines TRBV7-9 with TRBJ1-5, with D perhaps matching TRBD1 (5 bases). Trimming stripped 4 bases from V and 2 bases from J, with 12 bases between. This CDR3 contains 15 residues. The germline CDR1 and CDR2 sequences are SEHNR and FQNEAQ (reference sequence). CDR3 region: CASSSGTDGNQPQHF. DNA for the CDR3: TGTGCCAGCAGCTCCGGGACTGACGGCAATCAGCCCCAGCATTTT.

The J gene is TRBJ2-7, the V gene TRBV19; D possibly corresponds to TRBD2 (6 bases). Germline values: CDR1 LNHDA, CDR2 SQIVND (reference sequence). Trimming took off 6 bases at V and 2 bases at J, with 20 bases between the two ends. The CDR3 is 16 residues long. The CDR3 DNA is TGTGCCAGTAGCAATGGAGGGGCAGACTTTACCTACGAGCAGTACTTC. Translating gives CASSNGGADFTYEQYF.

This clone was picked up one time. J is TRBJ2-7 and V is TRBV11-2; TRBD2 matches 7 bases. The CDR3 runs 14 residues. Losses at the gene ends were 4 bases for V and 2 bases for J; bases not matched to a gene: 5. Germline V gives CDR1 SGHAT, CDR2 FQNNGV. The CDR3 protein is CASSSERGPYEQYF. The CDR3 DNA sequence: TGTGCCAGCAGCTCCGAGCGGGGCCCCTACGAGCAGTACTTC. Variable domain in full (rest from reference TRBV11-2 and TRBJ2-7): EAGVAQSPRYKIIEKRQSVAFWCNPISGHATLYWYQQILGQGPKLLIQFQNNGVVDDSQLPKDRFSAERLKGVDSTLKIQPAKLEDSAVYLCASSSERGPYEQYFGPGTRLTVT.

This chain uses TRBV6-5 with TRBJ1-6; D not resolved. The CDR3 consists of 13 residues. In germline, CDR1 is MNHEY, CDR2 SVGAGI. The ends were cut back, 6 bases at V and 9 bases at J, with 12 bases in the middle. The CDR3 sequence: CASRPQYGSPLHF. The CDR3 bases are TGTGCCAGCAGGCCCCAGTATGGTTCACCCCTCCACTTT.

The rearrangement joins TRBV19 to TRBJ1-1, with TRBD1 as a possible D gene (6 bases). Between the trimmed V and J ends, which lost 5 bases and 10 bases, there was a span of 17 bases. The CDR3 sequence is 13 residues long. Germline V CDR1 and CDR2: LNHDA, SQIVND (reference sequence). The CDR3 is CASSRSGVGPAFF. CDR3 DNA sequence: TGTGCCAGTAGTCGATCAGGGGTGGGTCCAGCTTTCTTT.

The chain has TRBV3-1 (or the pseudogene TRBV3-2) and TRBJ2-1, with a tentative D call TRBD2 (5 bases). Germline-derived CDR1 and CDR2 are LGHDT and YNNKEL (reference sequence). CDR3 length: 14 residues. V lost 4 bases and J lost 6, with 13 bases in between. CDR3 coding DNA: TGTGCCAGCAGCCTAAGCGGCGCGGGCAATGAGCAGTTCTTC. It translates to CASSLSGAGNEQFF.

This chain links TRBV7-9 with TRBJ1-2; perhaps TRBD1 as D (5 bases). The CDR3 sequence is 13 residues long. Germline CDR1 SEHNR, CDR2 FQNEAQ (reference sequence). V lost 6 bases and J lost 8, with 16 bases in between. The CDR3 loop is CASRSTGPWGYTF. The CDR3 DNA is TGTGCCAGCAGATCCACAGGCCCCTGGGGCTACACCTTC.

About this clone: Other nucleotide sequences in the sample specify the same CDR3. This rearrangement joins TRBV7-9 to TRBJ1-6, with 9 positions matching TRBD1. The trim removed 5 bases at V and 9 bases at J, leaving 5 bases unmatched. Looked up from germline, CDR1 is SEHNR and CDR2 is FQNEAQ (reference sequence). The CDR3 contains 14 residues. The CDR3 loop is CASSLGDRASPLHF. DNA of the CDR3: TGTGCCAGCAGCCTCGGGGACAGGGCTTCACCCCTCCACTTT.